The clone carrying this T cell receptor beta chain shows up as medium-sized by frequency. This sample was included in a study of T cell clusters in autoimmune cytopenias. One tube held mixed TRB-A and TRB-B primer pools for touch-down PCR. With the multiplex PCR reads reprocessed, TCRdb shows one record per CDR3 protein and no DNA. Listed are more than 5,500 distinct CDR3 sequences; about 4.2% falls within the top ten. Roughly 38,000 genome equivalents of blood DNA were amplified for TRB. This CDR3 has 16 amino acids. Germline CDR1 is MNHNY and CDR2 is SVGAGI (reference sequence). This sample was shared with a second study, whose subject was T cell repertoires in aging, cancer and after chemotherapy. That paper states: Median generation probability rose over the chemotherapy interval in each cancer cohort, suggesting rebound thymic output.

The chain has TRBV6-6 and TRBJ2-3; TCRdb returns TRBD1, unconfirmable since there is no DNA. Sequenced input: peripheral blood. The TCR originated in a human donor in good health. CDR3 region: CASSQDRGRGTDTQYF.